The TCR beta chain described here comes from a study of T cell responses to AZD1222 COVID-19 vaccine. Findings of the study overall: Compared with day 0, the breadth and depth of the Spike-specific TCR repertoire rose significantly after two doses of AZD1222.

In regard to this clone: Its antigen is unknown.

Germline V gene sequence: CDR1 SNHLY, CDR2 FYNNEI. V was shortened by 7 bases and J by 14 bases, with 15 bases between the two germline ends. CDR3 length equals 11 residues. The table came from immunoSEQ multiplex PCR; TCRdb's copy has only in-frame clones and leaves some out. The data contain around 130,000 clones, about 90% of them singletons. This chain links TRBV2 with TRBJ2-1; tentative D call: TRBD2 (5 bases). The sample was peripheral blood, taken on day 0 of AZD1222 vaccination. The receptor's source is an adult in good health. This CDR3 reads CASIGGLVEFF. The CDR3 DNA sequence: TGTGCCAGCATAGGAGGCCTAGTCGAGTTCTTC.